The rows below give T cell receptor beta chains drawn from one sample of a study of blood T cell repertoires in COVID-19. Profiled with immunoSEQ multiplex PCR; TCRdb holds only in-frame clones, not every one. The table shows approximately 69,000 clones, with 60% to 85% occurring only once. Sample: peripheral blood. The receptor set was obtained from a man aged 55 to 70 with acute or convalescent COVID-19. Each CDR3 is given with its conserved first and last residue. The D gene is left open where the match is weak.

j_call d_call v_call cdr3_nt cdr3_aa
TRBJ2-1 . TRBV7-3 TGTGCCAGCAGCTACGGGAATGAGCAGTTCTTC CASSYGNEQFF
TRBJ1-5 TRBD1 TRBV7-8 TGTGCCAGCAGCGCGGACAGGGCTCAGCCCCAGCATTTT CASSADRAQPQHF
TRBJ2-3 TRBD2 TRBV4-2 TGTGCCAGCAGCCAAGATGGTGCGGGGGACCCCACAGATACGCAGTATTTT CASSQDGAGDPTDTQYF
TRBJ2-3 TRBD2 TRBV6-1 TGTGCCAGCAGTGAACTAGCGGGGGGGAACACAGATACGCAGTATTTT CASSELAGGNTDTQYF
TRBJ1-3 . TRBV4-1 TGCGCCAGCAGCCAAGTCCAGGGCGGAAACACCATATATTTT CASSQVQGGNTIYF
TRBJ1-1 . TRBV19 TGTGCCAGTAGTATTCCTGGGTTCGGAGTCACTGAAGCTTTCTTT CASSIPGFGVTEAFF
TRBJ1-5 . TRBV7-2 TGTGCCAGCAGCCTAGATTGGAGTCAGCCCCAGCATTTT CASSLDWSQPQHF
TRBJ2-1 TRBD1 TRBV19 TGTGCCAGTAGTATCGCCGGGACAGGGTCCTACAATGAGCAGTTCTTC CASSIAGTGSYNEQFF
TRBJ1-2 . TRBV3-1/TRBV3-2 TGTGCCAGCAGCCAAAGGGAGGGCCCCTATGGCTACACCTTC CASSQREGPYGYTF
TRBJ1-2 . TRBV7-3 TGTGCCAGCAGCTTATATGCAGGGAAAGATGGCTACACCTTC CASSLYAGKDGYTF
TRBJ1-2 . TRBV29-1 TGCAGCGTTGAGACATCAGCTAACTATGGCTACACCTTC CSVETSANYGYTF
TRBJ1-2 TRBD1 TRBV7-2 TGTGCCAGCAGCTTGGGGACAGATCGGTTCACCTTC CASSLGTDRFTF
TRBJ1-3 . TRBV6-6 TGTGCCAGCACCCACAGGGTTGCTGGAAACACCATATATTTT CASTHRVAGNTIYF
TRBJ1-3 . TRBV7-8 TGTGCCAGCAGCTCCACTGTGGACACCATATATTTT CASSSTVDTIYF
TRBJ1-2 TRBD1 TRBV2 TGTGCCAGCAGCCTCGGACAGGGGGCGGGCTATGGCTACACCTTC CASSLGQGAGYGYTF
TRBJ2-7 . TRBV27 TGTGCCAGCAGTCCCAAAATCCGGGACTTGAGCTCCTACGAGCAGTACTTC CASSPKIRDLSSYEQYF
TRBJ2-2 . TRBV6-5 TGTGCCAGCATGGCAGGGAACACCGGGGAGCTGTTTTTT CASMAGNTGELFF
TRBJ1-2 TRBD1 TRBV7-9 TGTGCCAGCAGCTTAGACCCACCCGGGACAGGGGCCTATGGCTACACCTTC CASSLDPPGTGAYGYTF
TRBJ1-5 . TRBV25-1 TGTGCCAGCAGTGAATCCCGGGGAGGAAATCAGCCCCAGCATTTT CASSESRGGNQPQHF
TRBJ1-5 . TRBV5-4 TGTGCCAGCAGCTTGGGGCCCAAAGGAGAGCCCCAGCATTTT CASSLGPKGEPQHF
TRBJ1-3 . TRBV19 TGTGCCAGTAGTATAGTGCCGGGAGCAACTGGAAACACCATATATTTT CASSIVPGATGNTIYF
TRBJ1-1 TRBD1 TRBV7-2 TGTGCCAGCGGAGACAGGGCTGGGATTGAAGCTTTCTTT CASGDRAGIEAFF
TRBJ2-5 TRBD2 TRBV19 TGTGCCAGTACTAGCGGGGGAAAGGAGACCCAGTACTTC CASTSGGKETQYF
TRBJ2-7 . TRBV10-3 TGTGCCATCAGTGACCTAGGGGCCACCAGCTCCTACGAGCAGTACTTC CAISDLGATSSYEQYF
TRBJ1-6 TRBD1 TRBV7-2 TGTGCCAGCAGCTTTGGGGACAGGGACTCCCCTACCCTCCACTTT CASSFGDRDSPTLHF
TRBJ2-5 . TRBV19 TGTGCCAGTAGAGCCAGGGATCCGTTACAAGAGACCCAGTACTTC CASRARDPLQETQYF